This is a list of T cell receptor beta chains from one sample in a study of T cell responses to AZD1222 COVID-19 vaccine. Assay: immunoSEQ multiplex PCR; the TCRdb copy retains only in-frame clones and omits some. This sample has about 150,000 clones, with approximately 90% found just once. The sequencing used peripheral blood, collected on day 0 of AZD1222 vaccination. The receptors shown here come from an adult in good health. Both conserved end residues are part of each CDR3. The order of the fields is clone size, V gene, D gene, J gene, CDR3 protein, CDR3 DNA. D genes are given only for firm matches. Size is stated for part of the rows, as once, few or many counts, or as a class when the clone is expanded.

>NA|TRBV7-8|NA|TRBJ2-7
CASSLDGGYEQYF
TGTGCCAGCAGCTTAGATGGCGGCTACGAGCAGTACTTC
>NA|TRBV2|TRBD2|TRBJ2-6
CASGRGRAGANVLTF
TGTGCCAGCGGCCGAGGGAGGGCTGGGGCCAACGTCCTGACTTTC
>NA|TRBV24-1|NA|TRBJ2-1
CATRSFRGASNEQFF
TGTGCCACCAGATCGTTCAGGGGGGCCAGCAATGAGCAGTTCTTC
>NA|TRBV19|NA|TRBJ1-1
CASTFQGNTEAFF
TGTGCCAGTACCTTCCAGGGGAACACTGAAGCTTTCTTT
>NA|TRBV9|TRBD2|TRBJ2-2
CASSVAPPGGPGELFF
TGTGCCAGCAGCGTAGCCCCACCGGGGGGTCCCGGGGAGCTGTTTTTT
>NA|TRBV28|TRBD1|TRBJ2-3
CASSDRDRPDTQYF
TGTGCCAGCAGCGACAGGGACCGCCCAGATACGCAGTATTTT
>NA|TRBV9|TRBD1|TRBJ2-7
CASSRGQGNYEQYF
TGTGCCAGCAGCAGAGGACAGGGCAACTACGAGCAGTACTTC
>few|TRBV28|TRBD1|TRBJ2-7
CASSLSGTGTYEQYF
TGTGCCAGCAGCTTATCCGGGACAGGGACCTACGAGCAGTACTTC
>NA|TRBV2|NA|TRBJ1-1
CASSEPRQMMNTEAFF
TGTGCCAGCAGTGAACCCCGACAGATGATGAACACTGAAGCTTTCTTT
>NA|TRBV30|NA|TRBJ2-7
CAWSLVSKTYEQYF
TGTGCCTGGAGTCTTGTCAGCAAGACCTACGAGCAGTACTTC
>NA|TRBV24-1|NA|TRBJ2-2
CATSDLGQGYTGELFF
TGTGCCACCAGTGATTTAGGCCAGGGATACACCGGGGAGCTGTTTTTT
>NA|TRBV11-2|NA|TRBJ1-1
CASSSMTGNTEAFF
TGTGCCAGCAGCTCGATGACAGGGAACACTGAAGCTTTCTTT
>NA|TRBV28|NA|TRBJ2-3
CASASSNTQYF
TGTGCCAGCGCCTCCTCTAATACGCAGTATTTT
>NA|TRBV6-5|NA|TRBJ2-7
CASSYGGTYEQYF
TGTGCCAGCAGTTACGGGGGAACCTACGAGCAGTACTTC
>NA|TRBV10-3|TRBD1|TRBJ1-1
CAIRAPGQGNTEAFF
TGTGCCATCAGAGCACCTGGACAGGGGAACACTGAAGCTTTCTTT
>NA|TRBV4-2|TRBD1|TRBJ1-2
CASSQTAGGRGYGYTF
TGTGCCAGCAGCCAGACGGCAGGGGGCCGGGGCTATGGCTACACCTTC
>NA|TRBV29-1|NA|TRBJ1-1
CSVEDRMGSGEMNTEAFF
TGCAGCGTTGAAGATCGGATGGGGAGTGGGGAAATGAACACTGAAGCTTTCTTT
>once|TRBV6-5|NA|TRBJ1-6
CASSKGVQESPLHF
TGTGCCAGCTCGAAGGGGGTACAGGAATCACCCCTCCACTTT
>NA|TRBV5-1|TRBD1|TRBJ1-5
CASSPSPRGPLNQPQHF
TGCGCCAGCAGCCCCTCCCCGAGGGGGCCCCTCAATCAGCCCCAGCATTTT
>NA|TRBV28|TRBD1|TRBJ1-2
CASSRAGTGRNYGYTF
TGTGCCAGCAGTCGAGCCGGGACAGGGAGGAACTATGGCTACACCTTC
>NA|TRBV27|TRBD1|TRBJ1-1
CASSKDRGHTEAFF
TGTGCCAGCAGCAAGGACAGGGGGCACACTGAAGCTTTCTTT
>NA|TRBV9|NA|TRBJ1-1
CASSAAPNTEAFF
TGTGCCAGCAGCGCCGCCCCGAACACTGAAGCTTTCTTT
>NA|TRBV6-5|TRBD2|TRBJ2-7
CASSYSGLAGGYEQYF
TGTGCCAGCAGTTACTCGGGACTAGCGGGGGGGTACGAGCAGTACTTC
>NA|TRBV2|NA|TRBJ1-1
CASRSSTGSTEAFF
TGTGCCAGCAGGTCATCGACAGGTTCCACTGAAGCTTTCTTT
>NA|TRBV7-2|NA|TRBJ2-1
CASSFTGNEQFF
TGTGCCAGCAGCTTCACAGGAAATGAGCAGTTCTTC
>NA|TRBV24-1|TRBD2|TRBJ2-3
CATSDPISGRADTQYF
TGTGCCACCAGTGACCCTATTAGCGGGAGGGCAGATACGCAGTATTTT
>few|TRBV3-1/TRBV3-2|NA|TRBJ2-7
CASSPQPLYEQYF
TGTGCCAGCAGCCCACAACCCCTTTACGAGCAGTACTTC
>NA|TRBV18|NA|TRBJ1-1
CASSFGTGNTEAFF
TGTGCCAGCTCATTTGGCACAGGGAACACTGAAGCTTTCTTT
>once|TRBV24-1|NA|TRBJ1-4
CATSDLRPDREF
TGTGCCACCAGTGATTTGCGCCCGGATAGGGAGTTT
>NA|TRBV28|NA|TRBJ2-3
CASTFGGPSTDTQYF
TGTGCCAGTACGTTTGGAGGGCCTAGCACAGATACGCAGTATTTT
>NA|TRBV7-2|NA|TRBJ2-5
CASSLSRFSGETQYF
TGTGCCAGCAGCTTATCTCGTTTTTCAGGGGAGACCCAGTACTTC
>once|TRBV7-2|NA|TRBJ2-3
CASSLGAAASTDTQYF
TGTGCCAGCAGCTTAGGGGCAGCGGCTAGCACAGATACGCAGTATTTT
>NA|TRBV27|NA|TRBJ2-1
CASSSPSSSYNEQFF
TGTGCCAGCAGTTCCCCCTCAAGCTCCTACAATGAGCAGTTCTTC
>NA|TRBV2|NA|TRBJ1-1
CASSEGGNTEAFF
TGTGCCAGCAGTGAAGGGGGGAACACTGAAGCTTTCTTT
>NA|TRBV5-5|TRBD1|TRBJ1-2
CASSWDRNYGYTF
TGTGCCAGCAGCTGGGACAGGAACTATGGCTACACCTTC
>NA|TRBV28|NA|TRBJ1-2
CATTGITGYTF
TGTGCCACTACAGGGATAACGGGCTACACCTTC
>NA|TRBV6-4|NA|TRBJ1-1
CASSPHRELNTEAFF
TGTGCCAGCAGTCCCCACAGGGAGTTGAACACTGAAGCTTTCTTT
>NA|TRBV15|TRBD2|TRBJ2-3
CATSTLTSVTFTADTQYF
TGTGCCACCAGCACCCTAACTAGCGTAACTTTCACCGCAGATACGCAGTATTTT
>NA|TRBV5-1|TRBD1|TRBJ2-1
CASSSGQGIAAANEQFF
TGCGCCAGCAGCTCTGGACAGGGCATAGCGGCGGCCAATGAGCAGTTCTTC
>NA|TRBV7-9|NA|TRBJ2-7
CASSLGGGGLNEQYF
TGTGCCAGCAGCTTGGGTGGGGGAGGTCTGAACGAGCAGTACTTC
>NA|TRBV3-1/TRBV3-2|NA|TRBJ2-3
CASSQVLTDTQYF
TGTGCCAGCAGCCAAGTACTCACAGATACGCAGTATTTT
>NA|TRBV27|NA|TRBJ1-1
CASSRSGFMNTEAFF
TGTGCCAGCAGTCGATCGGGGTTCATGAACACTGAAGCTTTCTTT
>once|TRBV6-2/TRBV6-3|TRBD2|TRBJ2-7
CASTPSGSGSYEQYF
TGTGCCAGCACCCCTAGCGGGAGCGGATCCTACGAGCAGTACTTC